The text below deals with one T cell receptor (beta chain). The target antigen is unknown. Germline CDR1 and CDR2: MNHEY and SVGAGI. The CDR3 is 12 amino acids. V trimming: 9 bases; J trimming: 5 bases; junction bases outside the gene matches: 5. The record originates from a study of Ad26.COV2.S vaccination and SARS-CoV-2 variants. Study-wide context: Trial arm assignment for the donor was COV1001 Ad26.COV2.S. General study results and limits: Placebo recipients and vaccine recipients were similar in non-spike TCR breadth. In TCR breadth and depth analyses, total T cell responses may have been underestimated.

Treatment reported: about 20 received Ad26.COV2.S at low or high dose, single or two shots; about 5 received placebo; per-sample allocation not given. Samples came from day 63 after the first vaccine or placebo injection. This vaccine is an Ad26 vector that expresses the Wuhan-strain SARS-CoV-2 spike. Measured with immunoSEQ multiplex PCR; TCRdb has only the in-frame clones, and not every one. The sample records around 300,000 clones, about nine tenths being singletons. The chain carries TRBV6-5 and TRBJ2-7, with 9 bases aligning to TRBD2. The receptor was isolated from a person between 18 and 60 years old who received the Ad26.COV2.S COVID-19 vaccine or a placebo. This specimen consisted of peripheral blood, obtained in a trial of Ad26.COV2.S vaccine versus placebo. Here the CDR3 DNA reads TGTGCCAGTACCCTAGCGGGGCACGAGCAGTACTTC. This gives the protein CASTLAGHEQYF.